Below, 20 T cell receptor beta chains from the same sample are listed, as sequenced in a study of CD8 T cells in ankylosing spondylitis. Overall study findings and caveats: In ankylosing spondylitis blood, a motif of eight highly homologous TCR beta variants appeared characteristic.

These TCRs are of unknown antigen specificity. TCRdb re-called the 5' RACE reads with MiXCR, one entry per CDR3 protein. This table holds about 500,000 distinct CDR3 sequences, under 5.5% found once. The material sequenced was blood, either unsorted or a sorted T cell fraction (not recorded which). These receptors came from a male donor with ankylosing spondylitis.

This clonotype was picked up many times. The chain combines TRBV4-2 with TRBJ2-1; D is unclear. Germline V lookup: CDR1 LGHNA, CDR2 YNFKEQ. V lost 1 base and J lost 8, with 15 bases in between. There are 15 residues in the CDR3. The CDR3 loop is CASSQVTGPRDEQFF. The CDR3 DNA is TGTGCCAGCAGCCAAGTGACGGGCCCCCGGGATGAGCAGTTCTTC.

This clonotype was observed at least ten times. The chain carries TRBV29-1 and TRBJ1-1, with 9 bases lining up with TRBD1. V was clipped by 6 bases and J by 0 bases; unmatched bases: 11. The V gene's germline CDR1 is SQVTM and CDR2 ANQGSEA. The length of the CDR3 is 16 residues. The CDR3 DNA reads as TGCAGCGTAGAACGCCGGGACAGGGATATGAACACTGAAGCTTTCTTT. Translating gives CSVERRDRDMNTEAFF.

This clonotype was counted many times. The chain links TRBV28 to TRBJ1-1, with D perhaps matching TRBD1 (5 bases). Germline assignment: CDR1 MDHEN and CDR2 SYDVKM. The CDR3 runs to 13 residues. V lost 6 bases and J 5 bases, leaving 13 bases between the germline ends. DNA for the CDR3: TGTGCCAGCAGGCTCCAGGGTCTGACTGAAGCTTTCTTT. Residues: CASRLQGLTEAFF. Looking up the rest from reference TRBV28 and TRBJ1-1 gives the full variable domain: DVKVTQSSRYLVKRTGEKVFLECVQDMDHENMFWYRQDPGLGLRLIYFSYDVKMKEKGDIPEGYSVSREKKERFSLILESASTNQTSMYLCASRLQGLTEAFFGQGTRLTVV.

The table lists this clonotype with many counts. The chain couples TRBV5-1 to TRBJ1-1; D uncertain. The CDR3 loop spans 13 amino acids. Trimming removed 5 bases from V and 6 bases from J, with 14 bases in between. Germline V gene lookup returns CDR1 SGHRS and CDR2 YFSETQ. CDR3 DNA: TGCGCCAGCAGTCAAACCCTACTCTCTGAAGCTTTCTTT. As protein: CASSQTLLSEAFF.

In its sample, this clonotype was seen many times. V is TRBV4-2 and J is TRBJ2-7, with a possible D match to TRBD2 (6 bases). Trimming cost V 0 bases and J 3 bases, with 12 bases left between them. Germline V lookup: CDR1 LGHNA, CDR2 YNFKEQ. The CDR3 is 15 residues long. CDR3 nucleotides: TGTGCCAGCAGCCAAGATAGTGGGGGGAGCTACGAGCAGTACTTC. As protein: CASSQDSGGSYEQYF.

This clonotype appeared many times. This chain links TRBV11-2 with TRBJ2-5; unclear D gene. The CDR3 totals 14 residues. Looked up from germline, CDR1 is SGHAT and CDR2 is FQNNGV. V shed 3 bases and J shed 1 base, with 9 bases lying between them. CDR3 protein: CASSFNRLQETQYF. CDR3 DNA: TGTGCCAGCAGCTTCAACAGACTCCAAGAGACCCAGTACTTC.

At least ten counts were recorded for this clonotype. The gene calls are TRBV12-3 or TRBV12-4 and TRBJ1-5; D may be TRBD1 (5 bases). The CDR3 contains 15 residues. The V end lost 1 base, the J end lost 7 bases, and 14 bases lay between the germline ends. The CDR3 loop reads CASSLGGSWGQPQHF. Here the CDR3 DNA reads TGTGCCAGCAGTTTAGGGGGCAGCTGGGGGCAGCCCCAGCATTTT.

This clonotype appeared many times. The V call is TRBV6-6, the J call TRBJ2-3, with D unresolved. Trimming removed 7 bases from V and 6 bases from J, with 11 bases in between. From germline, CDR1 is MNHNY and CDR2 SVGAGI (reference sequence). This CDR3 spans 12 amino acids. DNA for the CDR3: TGTGCCAGCACCCAGACTCGCGATACGCAGTATTTT. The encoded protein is CASTQTRDTQYF.

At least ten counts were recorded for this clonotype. CDR3 DNA sequence: TGCAGCGTTTACAGCTCTGGGGCCAACGTCCTGACTTTC. It encodes CSVYSSGANVLTF. The V gene is TRBV29-1, the J gene TRBJ2-6; D gene ambiguous. V was trimmed by 5 bases and J by 0 bases, leaving 5 bases between them. This CDR3 is 13 amino acids long. The germline V gene has CDR1 SQVTM and CDR2 ANQGSEA.

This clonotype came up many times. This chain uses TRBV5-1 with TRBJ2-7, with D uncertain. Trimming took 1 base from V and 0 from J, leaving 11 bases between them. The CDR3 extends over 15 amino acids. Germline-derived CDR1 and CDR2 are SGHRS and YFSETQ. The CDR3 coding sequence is TGCGCCAGCAGCTTGACGGCGGCCAGCTCCTACGAGCAGTACTTC. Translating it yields CASSLTAASSYEQYF.

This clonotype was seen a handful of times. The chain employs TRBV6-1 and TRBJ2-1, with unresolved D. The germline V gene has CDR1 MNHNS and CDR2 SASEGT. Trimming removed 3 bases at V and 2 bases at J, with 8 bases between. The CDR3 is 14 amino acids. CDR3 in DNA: TGTGCCAGCAGTGATTATTTCCCCTACAATGAGCAGTTCTTC. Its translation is CASSDYFPYNEQFF.

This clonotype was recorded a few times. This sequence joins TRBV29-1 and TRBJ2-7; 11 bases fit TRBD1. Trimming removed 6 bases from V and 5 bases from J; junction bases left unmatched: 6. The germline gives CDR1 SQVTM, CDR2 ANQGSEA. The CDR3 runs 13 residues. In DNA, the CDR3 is TGCAGCGTGGCCGGACAGGGGGCCCACGAGCAGTACTTC. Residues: CSVAGQGAHEQYF.

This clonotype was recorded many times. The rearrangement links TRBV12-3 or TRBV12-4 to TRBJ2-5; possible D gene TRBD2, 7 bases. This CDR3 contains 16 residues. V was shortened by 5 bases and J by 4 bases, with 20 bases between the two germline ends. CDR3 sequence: CASSPIGGRGVETQYF. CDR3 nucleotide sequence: TGTGCCAGCAGTCCCATCGGGGGGCGAGGTGTAGAGACCCAGTACTTC.

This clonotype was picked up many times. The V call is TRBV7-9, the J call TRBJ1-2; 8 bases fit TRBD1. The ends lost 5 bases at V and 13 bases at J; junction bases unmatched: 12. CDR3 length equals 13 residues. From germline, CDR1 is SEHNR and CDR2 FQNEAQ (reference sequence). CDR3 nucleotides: TGTGCCAGCAGCCCCGGGACAGGTCCTCTGGGCACCTTC. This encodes CASSPGTGPLGTF.

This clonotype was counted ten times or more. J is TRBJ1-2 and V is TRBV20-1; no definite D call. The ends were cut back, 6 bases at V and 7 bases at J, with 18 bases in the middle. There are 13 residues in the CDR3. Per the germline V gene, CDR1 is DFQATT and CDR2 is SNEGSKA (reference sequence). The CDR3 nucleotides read TGCAGTGCCCCGCCCGAAGGTGTCGGTGGCTACACCTTC. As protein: CSAPPEGVGGYTF.

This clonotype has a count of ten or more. CDR3 bases: TGTGCCAGCAGTCAGGGCCGAAGCTCTGGAAACACCATATATTTT. It specifies CASSQGRSSGNTIYF. The chain employs TRBV27 and TRBJ1-3; weak D call: TRBD1 (5 bases). The V gene's germline CDR1 is MNHEY and CDR2 SMNVEV (reference sequence). V was shortened by 5 bases and J by 0 bases, with 11 bases between the two germline ends. The CDR3 is made up of 15 amino acids.

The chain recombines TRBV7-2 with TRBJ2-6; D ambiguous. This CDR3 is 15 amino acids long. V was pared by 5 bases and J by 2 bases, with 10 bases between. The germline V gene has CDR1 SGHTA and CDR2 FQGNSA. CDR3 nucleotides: TGTGCCAGCAGCCCTTTAGGGCCTGGGGCCAACGTCCTGACTTTC. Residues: CASSPLGPGANVLTF.

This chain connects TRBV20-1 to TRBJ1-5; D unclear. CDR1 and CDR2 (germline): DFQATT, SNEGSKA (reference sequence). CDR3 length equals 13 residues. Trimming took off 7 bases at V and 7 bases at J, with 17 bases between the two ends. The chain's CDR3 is CSVSEGLMQPQHF. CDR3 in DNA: TGCAGTGTCAGCGAGGGCTTGATGCAGCCCCAGCATTTT.

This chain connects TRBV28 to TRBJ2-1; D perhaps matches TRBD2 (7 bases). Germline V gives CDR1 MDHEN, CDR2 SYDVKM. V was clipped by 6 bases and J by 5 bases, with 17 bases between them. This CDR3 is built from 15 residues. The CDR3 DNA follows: TGTGCCAGCAGAGCAGGGGAGGGCCGGAACAATGAGCAGTTCTTC. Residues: CASRAGEGRNNEQFF.

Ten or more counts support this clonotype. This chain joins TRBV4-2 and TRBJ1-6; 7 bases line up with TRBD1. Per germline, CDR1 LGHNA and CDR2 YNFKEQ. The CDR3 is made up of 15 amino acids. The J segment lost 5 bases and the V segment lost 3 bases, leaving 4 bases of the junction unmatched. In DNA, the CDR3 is TGTGCCAGCAGCCACTCCGGGACAGATAATTCACCCCTCCACTTT. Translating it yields CASSHSGTDNSPLHF.